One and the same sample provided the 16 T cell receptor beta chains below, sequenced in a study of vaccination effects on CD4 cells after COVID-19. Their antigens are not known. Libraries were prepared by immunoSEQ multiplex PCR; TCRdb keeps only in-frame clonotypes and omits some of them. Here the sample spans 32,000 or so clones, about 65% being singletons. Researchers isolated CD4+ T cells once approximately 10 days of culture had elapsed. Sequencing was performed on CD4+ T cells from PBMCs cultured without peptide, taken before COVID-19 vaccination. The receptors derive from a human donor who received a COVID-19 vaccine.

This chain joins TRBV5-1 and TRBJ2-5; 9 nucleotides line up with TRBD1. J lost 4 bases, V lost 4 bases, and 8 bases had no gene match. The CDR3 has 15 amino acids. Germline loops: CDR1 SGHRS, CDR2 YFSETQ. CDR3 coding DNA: TGCGCCAGCAGCCAAGCCTTGACAGGGGGAGAGACCCAGTACTTC. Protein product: CASSQALTGGETQYF.

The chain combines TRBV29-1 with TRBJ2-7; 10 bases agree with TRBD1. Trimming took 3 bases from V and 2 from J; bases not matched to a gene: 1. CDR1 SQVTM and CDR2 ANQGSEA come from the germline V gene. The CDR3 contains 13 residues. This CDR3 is CSVDGQGAYEQYF. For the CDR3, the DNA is TGCAGCGTTGACGGACAGGGGGCCTACGAGCAGTACTTC.

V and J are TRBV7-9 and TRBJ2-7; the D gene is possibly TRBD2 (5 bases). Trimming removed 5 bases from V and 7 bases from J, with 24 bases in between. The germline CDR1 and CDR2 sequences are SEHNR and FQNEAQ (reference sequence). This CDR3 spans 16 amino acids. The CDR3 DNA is TGTGCCAGCAGCCAGCGGACTCCCCAAGAGGTGGGTGAGCAGTACTTC. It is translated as CASSQRTPQEVGEQYF.

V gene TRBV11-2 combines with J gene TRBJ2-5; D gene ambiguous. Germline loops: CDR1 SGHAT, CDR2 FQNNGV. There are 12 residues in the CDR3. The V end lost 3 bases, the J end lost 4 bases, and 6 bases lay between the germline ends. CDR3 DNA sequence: TGTGCCAGCAGCTTTAACGGAGAGACCCAGTACTTC. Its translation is CASSFNGETQYF.

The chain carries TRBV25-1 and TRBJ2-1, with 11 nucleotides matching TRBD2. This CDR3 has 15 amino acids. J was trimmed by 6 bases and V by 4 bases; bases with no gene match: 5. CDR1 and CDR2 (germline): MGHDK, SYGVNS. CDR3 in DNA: TGTGCCAGCAGTGCTCGACTAGCGGGGTTCAATGAGCAGTTCTTC. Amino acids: CASSARLAGFNEQFF.

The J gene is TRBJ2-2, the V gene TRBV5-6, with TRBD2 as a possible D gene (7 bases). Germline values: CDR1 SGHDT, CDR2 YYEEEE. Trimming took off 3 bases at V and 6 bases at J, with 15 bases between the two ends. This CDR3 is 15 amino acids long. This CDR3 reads CASSSRVGGAGELFF. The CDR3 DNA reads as TGTGCCAGCAGCTCCCGTGTAGGGGGGGCCGGGGAGCTGTTTTTT. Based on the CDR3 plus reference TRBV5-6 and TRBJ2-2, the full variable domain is DAGVTQSPTHLIKTRGQQVTLRCSPKSGHDTVSWYQQALGQGPQFIFQYYEEEERQRGNFPDRFSGHQFPNYSSELNVNALLLGDSALYLCASSSRVGGAGELFFGEGSRLTVL.

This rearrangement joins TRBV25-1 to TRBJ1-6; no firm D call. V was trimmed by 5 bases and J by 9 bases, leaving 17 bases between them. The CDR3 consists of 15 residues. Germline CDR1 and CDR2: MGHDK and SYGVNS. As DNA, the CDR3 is TGTGCCAGCAGTCTGACGGGGTCCTCTAGTTCACCCCTCCACTTT. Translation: CASSLTGSSSSPLHF.

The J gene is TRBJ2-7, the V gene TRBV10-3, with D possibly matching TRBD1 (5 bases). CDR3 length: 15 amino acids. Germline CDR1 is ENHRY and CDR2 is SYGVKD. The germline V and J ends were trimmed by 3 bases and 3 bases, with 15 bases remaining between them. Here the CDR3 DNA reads TGTGCCATCAGTGATCCGGAATCAGGGATCTACGAGCAGTACTTC. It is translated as CAISDPESGIYEQYF.

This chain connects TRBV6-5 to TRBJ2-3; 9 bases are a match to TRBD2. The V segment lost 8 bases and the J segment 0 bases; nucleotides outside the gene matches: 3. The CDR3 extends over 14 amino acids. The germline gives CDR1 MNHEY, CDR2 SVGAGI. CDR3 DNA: TGTGCCAGCGGACTAGCGATGAGCACAGATACGCAGTATTTT. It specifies CASGLAMSTDTQYF.

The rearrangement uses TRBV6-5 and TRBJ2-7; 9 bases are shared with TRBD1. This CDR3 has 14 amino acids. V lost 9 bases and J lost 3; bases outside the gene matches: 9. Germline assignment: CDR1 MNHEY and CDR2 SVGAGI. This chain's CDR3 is CASTGGRPLYEQYF. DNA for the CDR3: TGTGCCAGTACAGGGGGCCGCCCTCTCTACGAGCAGTACTTC.

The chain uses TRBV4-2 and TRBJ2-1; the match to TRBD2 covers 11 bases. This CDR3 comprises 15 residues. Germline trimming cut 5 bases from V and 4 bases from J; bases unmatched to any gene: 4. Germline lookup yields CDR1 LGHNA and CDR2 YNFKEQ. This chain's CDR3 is CASSSRTSGYNEQFF. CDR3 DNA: TGTGCCAGCAGCTCACGGACTAGCGGGTACAATGAGCAGTTCTTC.

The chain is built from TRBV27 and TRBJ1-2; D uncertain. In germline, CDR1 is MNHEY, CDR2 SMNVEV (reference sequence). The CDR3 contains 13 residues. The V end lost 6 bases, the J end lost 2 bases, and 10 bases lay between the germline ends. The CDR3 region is CASSRSRNYGYTF. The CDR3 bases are TGTGCCAGCAGCCGAAGCAGGAACTATGGCTACACCTTC.

The CDR3, as DNA: TGTGCCAGCAGTTATAGGGATCGGACTGAAGCTTTCTTT. Translating gives CASSYRDRTEAFF. The chain carries TRBV27 and TRBJ1-1; D remains ambiguous. The V end was cut by 4 bases, the J end by 5 bases, with 11 bases between. CDR1 is MNHEY, CDR2 SMNVEV, per germline (reference sequence). The CDR3 covers 13 residues.

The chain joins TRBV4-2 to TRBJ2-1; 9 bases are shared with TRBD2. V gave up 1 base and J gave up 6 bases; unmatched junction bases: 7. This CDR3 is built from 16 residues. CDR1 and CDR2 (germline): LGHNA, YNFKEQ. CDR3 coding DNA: TGTGCCAGCAGCCAAGGGGCGGGAGGGCCTTTCAATGAGCAGTTCTTC. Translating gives CASSQGAGGPFNEQFF.

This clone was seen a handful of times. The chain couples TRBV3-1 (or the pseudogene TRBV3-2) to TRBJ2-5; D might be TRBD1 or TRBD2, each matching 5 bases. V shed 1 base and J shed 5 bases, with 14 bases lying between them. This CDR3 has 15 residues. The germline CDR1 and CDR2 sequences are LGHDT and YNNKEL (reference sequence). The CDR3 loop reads CASSQAGSWGETQYF. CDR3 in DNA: TGTGCCAGCAGCCAAGCAGGCAGTTGGGGGGAGACCCAGTACTTC.

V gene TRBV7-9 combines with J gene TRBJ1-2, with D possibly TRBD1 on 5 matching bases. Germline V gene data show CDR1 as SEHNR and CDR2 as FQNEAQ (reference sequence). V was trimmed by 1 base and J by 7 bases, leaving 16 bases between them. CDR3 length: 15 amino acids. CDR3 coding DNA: TGTGCCAGCAGCTTAGGGGTGTCGGGGGGGTTTGGCTACACCTTC. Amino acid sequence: CASSLGVSGGFGYTF.